Following are 16 T cell receptor beta chains from one sample sequenced in a study of T cell repertoires in cytomegalovirus infection. A single record per CDR3 protein comes from TCRdb applying MiXCR to the reads. Altogether under 850,000 distinct CDR3 sequences are present, under 40% being singletons, with the ten largest covering 2.5% to 3.5%. Sample: PBMCs. These receptors were taken from a human donor in good health (CMV status not recorded). Some clones in this sample may be carry-over from other donors' samples.

This clonotype was picked up one time. Given a much more abundant clone one base away, this may be a read error. The chain employs TRBV7-2 and TRBJ2-1; tentatively, D is TRBD2 (5 bases). Germline V CDR1 and CDR2: SGHTA, FQGNSA. The CDR3 covers 14 residues. CDR3 DNA: TGTGCCAGCACCCCCCGGGTAGCGTCCAATGAGCGGTTCTTC. Protein product: CASTPRVASNERFF.

V and J are TRBV5-1 and TRBJ2-1, with D hard to call. Germline V gives CDR1 SGHRS, CDR2 YFSETQ. The CDR3 runs 15 residues. V was pared by 4 bases and J by 5 bases, with 16 bases between. The CDR3 nucleotides read TGCGCCAGCAGCCCCCCGAGCGTAAGGAACAATGAGCAGTTCTTC. It is translated as CASSPPSVRNNEQFF.

J is TRBJ2-1 and V is TRBV7-8; D remains unclear. The V gene lost 8 bases and the J gene lost 8 bases, with 13 bases spanning the gap. From germline, CDR1 is SGHVS and CDR2 FQNEAQ. The CDR3 runs 12 residues. CDR3 DNA: TGTGCCAGCTGGCACACCCCGCATGAGCAGTTCTTC. As protein: CASWHTPHEQFF.

This chain uses TRBV20-1 with TRBJ1-1, with D perhaps matching TRBD1 (5 bases). V lost 4 bases and J lost 4, with 16 bases in between. Germline CDR1 and CDR2: DFQATT and SNEGSKA (reference sequence). The CDR3 contains 14 residues. The CDR3 coding sequence is TGCAGTGCTAAGGGGACCACAAGGGGCACTGAAGCTTTCTTT. Translation gives CSAKGTTRGTEAFF.

As to this clonotype: This clone may be a read error of a much larger clone one base away. V is TRBV11-1 and J is TRBJ2-1; TRBD2 is a possible D gene (6 bases). Looked up from germline, CDR1 is SGHAT and CDR2 is FQDESV (reference sequence). The CDR3 totals 14 residues. CDR3 region: CASSLIMGRDERFF. Written as DNA, the CDR3 is TGTGCCAGCAGCTTAATCATGGGGCGGGATGAGCGGTTCTTC.

J is TRBJ1-2 and V is TRBV6-2 or TRBV6-3; the match to TRBD1 covers 7 bases. The CDR3 spans 14 residues. The germline gives CDR1 MNHEY, CDR2 SVGEGT. V was clipped by 6 bases and J by 4 bases; unmatched bases: 8. Here the CDR3 DNA reads TGTGCCAGCAGCTGGGACAGCTCCCTCTATGGCTACACCTTC. This codes for CASSWDSSLYGYTF.

In its sample, this clonotype was seen many times. The V gene is TRBV7-2, the J gene TRBJ2-1, with D unresolved. Between the trimmed V and J ends, which lost 4 bases and 9 bases, there was a span of 16 bases. Looked up from germline, CDR1 is SGHTA and CDR2 is FQGNSA. The CDR3 sequence is 14 residues long. The DNA for the CDR3 is TGTGCCAGCAGCTCCGGCACTGTCTCCGGTGAGCAGTTCTTC. Its protein is CASSSGTVSGEQFF.

This clonotype was seen more than once but under ten times. The chain employs TRBV20-1 and TRBJ2-1, with 10 bases lining up with TRBD2. Germline V CDR1 and CDR2: DFQATT, SNEGSKA (reference sequence). This CDR3 spans 14 amino acids. The J segment lost 8 bases and the V segment lost 3 bases, leaving 7 bases of the junction unmatched. The CDR3 here is CSASSSGRTHEQFF. DNA of the CDR3: TGCAGTGCTAGTTCTAGCGGGAGAACCCATGAGCAGTTCTTC.

This clonotype was seen at least ten times. The chain couples TRBV12-3 or TRBV12-4 to TRBJ1-4; no reliable D call. Trimming pared 6 bases from V and 5 bases from J, leaving 16 bases between. The CDR3 covers 15 residues. CDR3 coding DNA: TGTGCCAGCAGCCTTGGACGAGGGCGGAATGAAAAACTGTTTTTT. As protein: CASSLGRGRNEKLFF.

The J gene is TRBJ1-5, the V gene TRBV7-2, with D uncertain. V was cut by 5 bases and J by 6 bases, with 17 bases left in between. The CDR3 spans 15 residues. The germline gives CDR1 SGHTA, CDR2 FQGNSA. CDR3 amino acids: CASSSNRRSGQPQHF. CDR3 in DNA: TGTGCCAGCAGCAGCAATCGGCGCTCTGGTCAGCCCCAGCATTTT.

This clonotype has only a few counts. V and J are TRBV28 and TRBJ1-5; 10 bases fit TRBD1. The CDR3 spans 15 residues. Trimming cost V 3 bases and J 4 bases; bases outside gene matches: 3. CDR1 is MDHEN and CDR2 is SYDVKM in the germline V gene. In DNA form, the CDR3 reads TGTGCCAGCAGTTTGGAGGACAGGGGGAATCAGCCCCAGCATTTT. It encodes CASSLEDRGNQPQHF.

This clonotype was picked up a small number of times. The chain recombines TRBV19 with TRBJ2-4; no clear D. The CDR3 spans 15 residues. CDR1 and CDR2 from the germline V gene are LNHDA and SQIVND (reference sequence). The V and J ends lost 4 bases and 3 bases respectively, with 13 bases between them. The chain's CDR3 is CASSTSPPGKNIQYF. The CDR3 region has the DNA TGTGCCAGTAGTACGTCCCCACCAGGCAAAAACATTCAGTACTTC.

V and J are TRBV5-4 and TRBJ2-2; D unclear. Trimming shortened V by 8 bases and J by 3 bases, and 8 bases separated the two germline ends. Germline V CDR1 and CDR2: SGHNT, YYREEE (reference sequence). The CDR3 loop spans 12 amino acids. The CDR3 DNA is TGTGCCAGGTCCACGGACACCGGGGAGCTGTTTTTT. Protein: CARSTDTGELFF.

The rearrangement uses TRBV19 and TRBJ2-7; D remains ambiguous. V lost 1 base to trimming and J lost 6 bases, with 25 bases between them. CDR1 and CDR2 from the germline V gene are LNHDA and SQIVND (reference sequence). The CDR3 is 18 amino acids. CDR3 sequence (DNA): TGTGCCAGTAGTATAGGGTTAACGCGACTCGGTCTCCCTGGCGAGCAGTACTTC. It yields the protein CASSIGLTRLGLPGEQYF.

This clonotype was observed a few times. The gene calls are TRBV28 and TRBJ2-5, with D perhaps matching TRBD1 or TRBD2 (5 bases each). CDR3 length: 15 residues. CDR1 MDHEN and CDR2 SYDVKM come from the germline V gene. V was cut by 5 bases and J by 2 bases, with 15 bases left in between. The CDR3 coding sequence is TGTGCCAGCAGTCCCCCTTTGGGGACGCAAGAGACCCAGTACTTC. This encodes CASSPPLGTQETQYF.

The chain has TRBV11-2 and TRBJ2-7; D may be TRBD1 or TRBD2 (5 bases each). This CDR3 is built from 14 residues. Germline loops: CDR1 SGHAT, CDR2 FQNNGV. V was shortened by 2 bases and J by 2 bases, with 10 bases between the two germline ends. Here the CDR3 reads CASSLLGATYEQYF. The CDR3 coding sequence is TGTGCCAGCAGCTTACTCGGGGCAACCTACGAGCAGTACTTC.